Below are 29 T cell receptor beta chains sequenced from a single sample in a study of T cell repertoires in cytomegalovirus infection. TCRdb reprocessed the reads with MiXCR, giving one entry per CDR3 protein. This repertoire shows about 740,000 distinct CDR3 sequences, 35% found once; its top ten account for around 2.8%. Sequenced sample: PBMCs. Source of these receptors: a human donor in good health (CMV status not recorded). Some clones in this sample may be carry-over from other donors' samples.

This clonotype was detected a few times. In DNA, the CDR3 is TGTGCCAGCAGTTCTGGGGACAACTCTGGAAACACCATATATTTT. This sequence encodes CASSSGDNSGNTIYF. The V call is TRBV28, the J call TRBJ1-3; possibly TRBD1 for D (6 bases). Trimming left V 4 bases short and J 0 bases short, with 10 bases between. The CDR3 is made up of 15 amino acids. The germline gives CDR1 MDHEN, CDR2 SYDVKM.

V is TRBV30 and J is TRBJ2-7; 9 nucleotides align to TRBD1. V trimming: 2 bases; J trimming: 0 bases; junction bases outside the gene matches: 5. There are 15 residues in the CDR3. From germline, CDR1 is GTSNPN and CDR2 SVGIG (reference sequence). CDR3 DNA sequence: TGTGCCTGGAGTCTCGGACAGGGGCGCTCCTACGAGCAGTACTTC. Translating it yields CAWSLGQGRSYEQYF.

On this clonotype itself: Lacking the conserved final phenylalanine or tryptophan, this CDR3 likely reflects a read error. This chain links TRBV7-6 with TRBJ2-2, with a tentative D call TRBD2 (6 bases). CDR1 and CDR2 from the germline V gene are SGHVS and FNYEAQ. This CDR3 is 16 amino acids long. V was pared by 1 base and J by 5 bases, with 14 bases between. This CDR3 is CASSLVGGSTTGELFC. The DNA for the CDR3 is TGTGCCAGCAGCTTAGTCGGGGGAAGTACTACCGGGGAGCTGTTTTGT.

V is TRBV7-2 and J is TRBJ1-3, with D unresolved. Germline CDR1 reads SGHTA; CDR2 reads FQGNSA. This CDR3 is 13 amino acids long. V was cut by 10 bases and J by 0 bases, with 10 bases left in between. CDR3 in DNA: TGTGCCACCGCCTCGAGCTCTGGAAACACCATATATTTT. This sequence encodes CATASSSGNTIYF.

This clonotype has more than one count but fewer than ten. The genes are TRBV7-2 and TRBJ1-6; D unresolved. The CDR3 totals 15 residues. CDR1 and CDR2 from the germline V gene are SGHTA and FQGNSA. Trimming cost V 1 base and J 0 bases, with 4 bases left between them. The CDR3 sequence is CASSLGISYNSPLHF. The CDR3 DNA follows: TGTGCCAGCAGCTTAGGAATCTCCTATAATTCACCCCTCCACTTT.

The rearrangement links TRBV10-3 to TRBJ2-7; 10 bases map to TRBD2. The CDR3 runs 13 residues. V dropped 5 bases and J dropped 7; count of bases not matched to a gene: 5. From germline, CDR1 is ENHRY and CDR2 SYGVKD. The CDR3 sequence: CAISPSGSREQYF. The CDR3 coding sequence is TGTGCCATCAGTCCTAGCGGGAGCAGGGAGCAGTACTTC.

The chain uses TRBV5-6 and TRBJ1-2; 9 positions agree with TRBD1. J gave up 4 bases and V 6 bases, and 7 bases lay outside the gene matches. Germline values: CDR1 SGHDT, CDR2 YYEEEE. CDR3 size: 14 residues. The CDR3 region is CASKSQGAGYGYTF. The CDR3 DNA follows: TGTGCCAGCAAATCACAGGGGGCTGGCTATGGCTACACCTTC.

The count of this clonotype is one. The chain links TRBV27 to TRBJ1-4; D might be TRBD1 (6 bases). From germline, CDR1 is MNHEY and CDR2 SMNVEV (reference sequence). V gave up 6 bases and J gave up 8 bases, with 22 bases separating them. CDR3 length: 16 amino acids. Written as DNA, the CDR3 is TGTGCCAGCAGCCGCTACCAACAGGGTCGAAGAGAAAAACTGTTTTTT. Its protein product is CASSRYQQGRREKLFF.

This clonotype was counted a few times. The CDR3 region has the DNA TGCAGTGCTAGTATCCTCCCTCGGGCTTTCTTT. Translated, it gives CSASILPRAFF. This chain joins TRBV20-1 and TRBJ1-1, with D hard to call. Looked up from germline, CDR1 is DFQATT and CDR2 is SNEGSKA (reference sequence). V gave up 3 bases and J gave up 11 bases, with 13 bases separating them. The CDR3 covers 11 residues.

The chain combines TRBV11-1 with TRBJ2-1; 11 bases are a match to TRBD2. Per the germline V gene, CDR1 is SGHAT and CDR2 is FQDESV (reference sequence). The CDR3 runs to 18 residues. Trimming took 4 bases from V and 4 from J; bases not matched to a gene: 12. CDR3 nucleotides: TGTGCCAGCAGCTGGCAGGGGATTGGGACTAGCGGATACAATGAGCAGTTCTTC. It yields the protein CASSWQGIGTSGYNEQFF.

CDR3 amino acids: CASSVRASGGEKLFF. The CDR3 nucleotides read TGTGCCAGCAGCGTCCGGGCCAGCGGCGGTGAAAAACTGTTTTTT. V gene TRBV5-4 combines with J gene TRBJ1-4; no definite D call. CDR3 length: 15 amino acids. The germline V gene encodes CDR1 SGHNT and CDR2 YYREEE (reference sequence). Trimming left V 4 bases short and J 7 bases short, with 17 bases between. The full variable domain, in which reference TRBV5-4 and TRBJ1-4 provide the parts outside the CDR3, is ETGVTQSPTHLIKTRGQQVTLRCSSQSGHNTVSWYQQALGQGPQFIFQYYREEENGRGNFPPRFSGLQFPNYSSELNVNALELDDSALYLCASSVRASGGEKLFFGSGTQLSVL.

The chain uses TRBV19 and TRBJ2-2; TRBD1 aligns across 8 bases. The ends lost 5 bases at V and 3 bases at J; junction bases unmatched: 5. The CDR3 contains 15 residues. Germline CDR1 LNHDA, CDR2 SQIVND (reference sequence). CDR3 residues: CASSADRGYTGELFF. The CDR3 DNA sequence: TGTGCCAGTAGTGCCGACAGGGGTTACACCGGGGAGCTGTTTTTT.

This clonotype was seen more than once but under ten times. V and J are TRBV28 and TRBJ2-4, with D possibly matching TRBD1 (5 bases). Germline-derived CDR1 and CDR2 are MDHEN and SYDVKM. V was clipped by 5 bases and J by 1 base, with 12 bases between them. The CDR3 length is 15 residues. The CDR3 loop is CASSPTPGAKNIQYF. In DNA form, the CDR3 reads TGTGCCAGCAGTCCGACCCCAGGGGCCAAAAACATTCAGTACTTC. Supplemented by reference TRBV28 and TRBJ2-4, the full variable domain reads DVKVTQSSRYLVKRTGEKVFLECVQDMDHENMFWYRQDPGLGLRLIYFSYDVKMKEKGDIPEGYSVSREKKERFSLILESASTNQTSMYLCASSPTPGAKNIQYFGAGTRLSVL.

This clonotype appeared once. This chain uses TRBV24-1 with TRBJ1-1; D ambiguous. With 5 bases removed from V and 1 base from J, the gap between germline ends came to 4 bases. The CDR3 has 12 amino acids. Per germline, CDR1 KGHDR and CDR2 SFDVKD. The CDR3 loop reads CATSATNTEAFF. CDR3 DNA: TGTGCCACCAGTGCCACGAACACTGAAGCTTTCTTT.

This clonotype appeared once. The chain uses TRBV28 and TRBJ1-2, with TRBD1 as a possible D gene (6 bases). Trimming removed 7 bases from V and 6 bases from J, with 15 bases in between. Germline-derived CDR1 and CDR2 are MDHEN and SYDVKM. CDR3 length: 13 amino acids. CDR3 sequence (DNA): TGTGCCAGCACCCTGACAGGACAAGATGGCTACACCTTC. Its translation: CASTLTGQDGYTF.

This sequence joins TRBV20-1 and TRBJ2-5, with D possibly being TRBD2 (6 bases). The V end lost 3 bases, the J end lost 3 bases, and 11 bases lay between the germline ends. CDR1 DFQATT and CDR2 SNEGSKA come from the germline V gene (reference sequence). The CDR3 covers 13 residues. In DNA, the CDR3 is TGCAGTGCTAGGAGGGCTAGCGAAGAGACCCAGTACTTC. Translation gives CSARRASEETQYF.

The J gene is TRBJ1-2, the V gene TRBV12-3 or TRBV12-4; D may be TRBD1 (6 bases). The CDR3 spans 17 residues. Trimming cost V 3 bases and J 2 bases, with 19 bases left between them. CDR3 protein: CASSLRPPGATNYGYTF. In DNA, the CDR3 is TGTGCCAGCAGTTTGAGGCCCCCAGGGGCGACCAACTATGGCTACACCTTC.

About this clonotype: The junction shows a germline mismatch at one end, possibly a read error. The chain joins TRBV12-5 to TRBJ2-4; the match to TRBD2 covers 8 bases. In germline, CDR1 is LGHNT, CDR2 FRNRAP. The CDR3 extends over 12 amino acids. CDR3 in amino acids: CASGLVGRGEDF. The DNA for the CDR3 is TGTGCTAGTGGTTTGGTCGGGAGGGGTGAGGACTTC.

The chain is built from TRBV5-4 and TRBJ2-2, with unresolved D. CDR1 SGHNT and CDR2 YYREEE come from the germline V gene (reference sequence). The ends were cut back, 4 bases at V and 5 bases at J, with 12 bases in the middle. The CDR3 runs 14 residues. The CDR3 here is CASSPDVRTGELFF. The CDR3 DNA reads TGTGCCAGCAGCCCGGATGTGCGAACCGGGGAGCTGTTTTTT.

In this sample, this clonotype turned up many times. The chain is built from TRBV7-8 and TRBJ2-6; D ambiguous. Germline loops: CDR1 SGHVS, CDR2 FQNEAQ. The germline V and J ends were trimmed by 2 bases and 4 bases, with 6 bases remaining between them. The CDR3 contains 14 residues. CDR3 amino acids: CASSLPEGANVLTF. The DNA for the CDR3 is TGTGCCAGCAGCTTACCCGAAGGGGCCAACGTCCTGACTTTC. Looking up the rest from reference TRBV7-8 and TRBJ2-6 gives the full variable domain: GAGVSQSPRYKVAKRGQDVALRCDPISGHVSLFWYQQALGQGPEFLTYFQNEAQLDKSGLPSDRFFAERPEGSVSTLKIQRTQQEDSAVYLCASSLPEGANVLTFGAGSRLTVL.

As regards this clonotype: As the CDR3 is not closed by the conserved phenylalanine or tryptophan, this likely results from a read error. V gene TRBV6-1 combines with J gene TRBJ2-7, with 7 bases that match TRBD1. V was clipped by 5 bases and J by 1 base; unmatched bases: 8. The V gene's germline CDR1 is MNHNS and CDR2 SASEGT. The CDR3 covers 15 residues. CDR3 nucleotides: TGTGCCAGCAGTTCCGGACAGGTTGGGTCCTACGAGCAGTACTTA. Protein sequence: CASSSGQVGSYEQYL.

The chain couples TRBV6-5 to TRBJ2-5, with TRBD1 matching 9 bases. The V and J ends lost 6 bases and 1 base, in that order; junction bases with no gene match: 6. Germline loops: CDR1 MNHEY, CDR2 SVGAGI. This CDR3 comprises 15 residues. The CDR3 DNA follows: TGTGCCAGCAGAAACCGGGACAGGGTCCAAGAGACCCAGTACTTC. Amino acid sequence: CASRNRDRVQETQYF.

This chain uses TRBV11-1 with TRBJ2-3, with D maybe TRBD1 (5 bases). With 2 bases removed from V and 6 bases from J, the gap between germline ends came to 12 bases. This CDR3 has 14 residues. CDR1 is SGHAT, CDR2 FQDESV, per germline (reference sequence). CDR3 region: CASSLRTSVDTQYF. DNA for the CDR3: TGTGCCAGCAGCTTAAGGACAAGTGTGGATACGCAGTATTTT. The variable domain in full, with the rest retrieved from reference TRBV11-1 and TRBJ2-3, is EAEVAQSPRYKITEKSQAVAFWCDPISGHATLYWYRQILGQGPELLVQFQDESVVDDSQLPKDRFSAERLKGVDSTLKIQPAELGDSAMYLCASSLRTSVDTQYFGPGTRLTVL.

As regards this clonotype: One junction end does not reproduce the germline sequence, and a read error may be involved. This chain connects TRBV20-1 to TRBJ2-1; the match to TRBD2 covers 7 bases. The CDR3 contains 15 residues. Germline V gene data show CDR1 as DFQATT and CDR2 as SNEGSKA (reference sequence). CDR3: CSAHPLAFSYIEQFF. CDR3 nucleotides: TGCAGTGCTCACCCACTAGCGTTCTCCTACATTGAGCAGTTCTTC.

The chain is built from TRBV11-2 and TRBJ2-3, with a possible D match to TRBD2 (5 bases). In germline, CDR1 is SGHAT, CDR2 FQNNGV. This CDR3 spans 15 amino acids. V lost 7 bases to trimming and J lost 6 bases, with 20 bases between them. The CDR3 DNA sequence: TGTGCCAGCATTAGTACCAAGAGGGTCCCGGATACGCAGTATTTT. Its protein is CASISTKRVPDTQYF.

Notes on this clonotype: One junction end does not reproduce the germline sequence, and a read error may be involved. The gene calls are TRBV13 and TRBJ2-1, with 8 bases identical to TRBD2. The germline V gene encodes CDR1 PRHDT and CDR2 FYEKMQ (reference sequence). This CDR3 comprises 16 residues. CDR3 DNA sequence: TGTGCCAGCAGCTCCAGCGGGAGTGGAAGAGCCAATGAGCAGTTATTC. Translating it yields CASSSSGSGRANEQLF.

This clonotype was picked up many times. The V gene is TRBV6-6, the J gene TRBJ2-3; 10 bases are a match to TRBD2. After removal of 6 bases from V and 3 bases from J, the junction contained 6 bases not matched to a gene. Germline assignment: CDR1 MNHNY and CDR2 SVGAGI (reference sequence). There are 15 residues in the CDR3. The CDR3 reads CASRLGTSVTDTQYF. The CDR3 DNA reads TGTGCCAGCAGGCTCGGGACTAGCGTGACAGATACGCAGTATTTT.

In DNA, the CDR3 is TGTGCCAGCAGCTCTTTACAGGGGGCGGACGAGCAGTACTTC. This encodes CASSSLQGADEQYF. The chain combines TRBV7-6 with TRBJ2-7, with 9 bases identical to TRBD1. V shed 4 bases and J 5 bases; nucleotides not matched to a gene: 6. The germline V gene has CDR1 SGHVS and CDR2 FNYEAQ. This CDR3 spans 14 amino acids.

V is TRBV4-2 and J is TRBJ2-5; 9 nucleotides agree with TRBD2. The CDR3 is 15 residues long. The germline gives CDR1 LGHNA, CDR2 YNFKEQ. Trimming cost V 0 bases and J 4 bases; bases outside gene matches: 3. DNA for the CDR3: TGTGCCAGCAGCCAAGAAGCGGGAGGAAGAGAGACCCAGTACTTC. This encodes CASSQEAGGRETQYF.